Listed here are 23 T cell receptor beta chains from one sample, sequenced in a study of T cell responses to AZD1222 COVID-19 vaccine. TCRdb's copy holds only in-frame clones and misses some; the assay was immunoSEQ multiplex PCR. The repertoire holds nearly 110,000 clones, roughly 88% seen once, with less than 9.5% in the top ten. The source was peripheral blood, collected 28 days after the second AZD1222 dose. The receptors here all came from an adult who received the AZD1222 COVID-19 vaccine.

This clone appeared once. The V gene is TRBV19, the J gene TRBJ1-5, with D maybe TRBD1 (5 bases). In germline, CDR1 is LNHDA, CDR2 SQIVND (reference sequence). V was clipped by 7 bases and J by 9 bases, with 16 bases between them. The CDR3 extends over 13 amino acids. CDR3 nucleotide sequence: TGTGCCAGTAACGAGCGAAGCGGGGGGCCCCAGCATTTT. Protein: CASNERSGGPQHF. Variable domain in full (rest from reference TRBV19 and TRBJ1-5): DGGITQSPKYLFRKEGQNVTLSCEQNLNHDAMYWYRQDPGQGLRLIYYSQIVNDFQKGDIAEGYSVSREKKESFPLTVTSAQKNPTAFYLCASNERSGGPQHFGDGTRLSIL.

CDR3 protein: CAWSGISGSEQYF. The CDR3 coding sequence is TGTGCCTGGAGTGGTATATCGGGGAGCGAGCAGTACTTC. The chain has TRBV30 and TRBJ2-7; D may be TRBD2 (5 bases). The V gene lost 1 base and the J gene lost 6 bases, with 13 bases spanning the gap. Per germline, CDR1 GTSNPN and CDR2 SVGIG (reference sequence). The CDR3 contains 13 residues.

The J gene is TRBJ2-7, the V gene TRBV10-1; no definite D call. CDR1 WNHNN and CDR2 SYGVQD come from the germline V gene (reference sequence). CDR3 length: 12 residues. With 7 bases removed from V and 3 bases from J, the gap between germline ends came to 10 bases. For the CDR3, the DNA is TGCGCCAGCACTCTCAAGGACTACGAGCAGTACTTC. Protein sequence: CASTLKDYEQYF.

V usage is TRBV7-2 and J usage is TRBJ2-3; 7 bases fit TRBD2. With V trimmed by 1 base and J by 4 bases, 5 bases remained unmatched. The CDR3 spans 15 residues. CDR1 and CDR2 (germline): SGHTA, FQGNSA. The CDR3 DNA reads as TGTGCCAGCAGCTTAGTTGTCGGGGGGTCAGATACGCAGTATTTT. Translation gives CASSLVVGGSDTQYF.

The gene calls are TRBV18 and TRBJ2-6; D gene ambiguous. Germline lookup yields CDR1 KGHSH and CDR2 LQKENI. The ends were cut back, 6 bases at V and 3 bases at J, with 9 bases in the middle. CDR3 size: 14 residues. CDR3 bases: TGTGCCAGCTCCGAAGGGATTGGGGCCAACGTCCTGACTTTC. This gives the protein CASSEGIGANVLTF.

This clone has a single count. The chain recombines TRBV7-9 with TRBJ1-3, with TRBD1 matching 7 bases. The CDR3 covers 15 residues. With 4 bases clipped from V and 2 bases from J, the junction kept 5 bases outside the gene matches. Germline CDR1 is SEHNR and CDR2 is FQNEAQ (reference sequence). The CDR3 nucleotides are TGTGCCAGCAGCTCGACAGGGCCAGCTGGAAACACCATATATTTT. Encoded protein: CASSSTGPAGNTIYF.

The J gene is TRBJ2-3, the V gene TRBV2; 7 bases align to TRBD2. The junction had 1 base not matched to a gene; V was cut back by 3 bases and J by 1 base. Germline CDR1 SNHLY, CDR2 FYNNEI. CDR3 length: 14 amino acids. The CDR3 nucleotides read TGTGCCAGCAGTGAGCTAGCGGGCACAGATACGCAGTATTTT. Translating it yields CASSELAGTDTQYF.

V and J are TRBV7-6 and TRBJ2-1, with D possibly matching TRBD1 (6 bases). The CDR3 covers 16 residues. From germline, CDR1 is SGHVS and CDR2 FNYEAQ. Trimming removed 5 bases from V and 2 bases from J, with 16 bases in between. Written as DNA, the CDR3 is TGTGCCAGCAGCCCCCTTCAGGGGTTCCCCTACAATGAGCAGTTCTTC. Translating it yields CASSPLQGFPYNEQFF.

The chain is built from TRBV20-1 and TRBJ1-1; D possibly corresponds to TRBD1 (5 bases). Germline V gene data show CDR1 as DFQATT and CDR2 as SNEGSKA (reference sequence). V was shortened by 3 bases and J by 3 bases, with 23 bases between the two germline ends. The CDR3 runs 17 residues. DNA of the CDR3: TGCAGTGCTAGTCCCTCGGAGGGGAAGGGGTCCCACACTGAAGCTTTCTTT. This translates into CSASPSEGKGSHTEAFF.

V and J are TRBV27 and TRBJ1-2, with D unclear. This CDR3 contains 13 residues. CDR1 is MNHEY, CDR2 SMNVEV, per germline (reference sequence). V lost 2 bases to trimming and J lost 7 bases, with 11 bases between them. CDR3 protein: CASSLEGLPGYTF. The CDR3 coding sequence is TGTGCCAGCAGTTTAGAAGGACTACCTGGCTACACCTTC.

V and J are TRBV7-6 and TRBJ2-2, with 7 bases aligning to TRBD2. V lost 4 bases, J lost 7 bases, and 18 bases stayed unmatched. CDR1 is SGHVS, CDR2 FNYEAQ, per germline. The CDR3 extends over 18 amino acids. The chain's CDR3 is CASSSPSGQAGGVGELFF. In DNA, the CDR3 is TGTGCCAGCAGCTCCCCTAGTGGGCAGGCTGGGGGGGTCGGGGAGCTGTTTTTT.

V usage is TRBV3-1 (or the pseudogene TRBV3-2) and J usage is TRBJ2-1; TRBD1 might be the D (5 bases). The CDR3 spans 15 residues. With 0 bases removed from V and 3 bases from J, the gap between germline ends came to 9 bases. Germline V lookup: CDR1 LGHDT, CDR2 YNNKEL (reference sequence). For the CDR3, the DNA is TGTGCCAGCAGCCAAGATGGGGCAAGCTACAATGAGCAGTTCTTC. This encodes CASSQDGASYNEQFF.

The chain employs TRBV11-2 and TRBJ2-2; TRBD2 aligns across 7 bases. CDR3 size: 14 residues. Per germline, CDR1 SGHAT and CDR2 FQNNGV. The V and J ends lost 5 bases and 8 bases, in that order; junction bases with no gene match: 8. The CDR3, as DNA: TGTGCCAGCAGCAAAGGACGGGAGGCAGGGGAGCTGTTTTTT. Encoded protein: CASSKGREAGELFF.

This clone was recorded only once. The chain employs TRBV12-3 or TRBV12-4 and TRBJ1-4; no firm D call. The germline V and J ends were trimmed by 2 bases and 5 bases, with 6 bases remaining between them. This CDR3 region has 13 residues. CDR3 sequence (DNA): TGTGCCAGCAGTTTACAGAGGAATGAAAAACTGTTTTTT. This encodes CASSLQRNEKLFF.

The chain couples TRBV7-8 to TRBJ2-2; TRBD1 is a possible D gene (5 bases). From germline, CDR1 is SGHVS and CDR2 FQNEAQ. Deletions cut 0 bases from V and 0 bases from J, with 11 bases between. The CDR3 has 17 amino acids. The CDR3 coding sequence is TGTGCCAGCAGCTTAGCGGGGCGGACAACGAACACCGGGGAGCTGTTTTTT. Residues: CASSLAGRTTNTGELFF.

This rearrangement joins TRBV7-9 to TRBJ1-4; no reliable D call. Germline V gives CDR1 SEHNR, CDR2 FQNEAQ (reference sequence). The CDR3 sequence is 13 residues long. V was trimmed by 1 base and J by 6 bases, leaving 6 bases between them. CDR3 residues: CASSLGIHEKLFF. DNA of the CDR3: TGTGCCAGCAGCTTAGGTATTCATGAAAAACTGTTTTTT.

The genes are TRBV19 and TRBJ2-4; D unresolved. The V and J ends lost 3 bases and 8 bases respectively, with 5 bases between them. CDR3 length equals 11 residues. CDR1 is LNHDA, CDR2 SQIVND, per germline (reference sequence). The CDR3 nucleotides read TGTGCCAGTAGTATCAGTGACATTCAGTACTTC. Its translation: CASSISDIQYF.

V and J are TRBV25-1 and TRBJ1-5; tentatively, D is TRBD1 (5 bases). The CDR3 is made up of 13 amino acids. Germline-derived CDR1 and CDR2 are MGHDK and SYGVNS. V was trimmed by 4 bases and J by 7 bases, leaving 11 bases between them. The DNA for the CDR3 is TGTGCCAGCAGTGCCCCTCAGGGACAGCCCCAGCATTTT. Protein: CASSAPQGQPQHF.

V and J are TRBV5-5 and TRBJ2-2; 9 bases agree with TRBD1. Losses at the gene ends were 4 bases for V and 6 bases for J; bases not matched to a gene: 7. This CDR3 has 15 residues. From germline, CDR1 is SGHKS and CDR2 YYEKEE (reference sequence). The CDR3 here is CASSPRTGDAGELFF. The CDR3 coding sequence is TGTGCCAGCAGCCCTCGGACAGGGGATGCCGGGGAGCTGTTTTTT.

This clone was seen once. The CDR3 here is CASSFDRGPTQPQHF. DNA of the CDR3: TGTGCCAGCAGTTTCGACAGGGGGCCCACTCAGCCCCAGCATTTT. The rearrangement links TRBV5-4 to TRBJ1-5; 10 positions agree with TRBD1. Germline V CDR1 and CDR2: SGHNT, YYREEE (reference sequence). This CDR3 contains 15 residues. V was pared by 5 bases and J by 6 bases, with 8 bases of the junction left unmatched.

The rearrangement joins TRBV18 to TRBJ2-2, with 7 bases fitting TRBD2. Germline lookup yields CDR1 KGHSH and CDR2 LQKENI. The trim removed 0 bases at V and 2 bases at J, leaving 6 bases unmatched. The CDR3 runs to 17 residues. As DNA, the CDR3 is TGTGCCAGCTCACCACCGTCCCTAGCGGAAAACACCGGGGAGCTGTTTTTT. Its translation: CASSPPSLAENTGELFF.

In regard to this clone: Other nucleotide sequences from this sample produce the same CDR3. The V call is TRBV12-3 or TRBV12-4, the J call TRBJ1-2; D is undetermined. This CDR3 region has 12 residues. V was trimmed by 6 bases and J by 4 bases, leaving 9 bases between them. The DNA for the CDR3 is TGTGCCAGCAGCCTACTCGGCTATGGCTACACCTTC. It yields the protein CASSLLGYGYTF.

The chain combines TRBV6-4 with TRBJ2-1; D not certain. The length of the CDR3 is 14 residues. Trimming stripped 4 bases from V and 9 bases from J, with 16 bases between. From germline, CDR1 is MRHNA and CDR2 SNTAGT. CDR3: CASSVSVELGEQFF. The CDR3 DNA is TGTGCCAGCAGTGTGAGCGTGGAGCTCGGTGAGCAGTTCTTC.